The rows below give T cell receptor beta chains drawn from one sample of a study of OX40 agonist ivuxolimab in advanced cancers. Libraries were prepared by immunoSEQ multiplex PCR; TCRdb keeps only in-frame clonotypes and omits some of them. The data contain roughly 66,000 clones, roughly 80% of them singletons. The input for sequencing was CD4+ or CD8+ T cells sorted from blood, taken in a trial of the OX40 agonist ivuxolimab. The receptors were gathered from an adult with an advanced solid tumor such as melanoma, head and neck, liver or kidney cancer. CDR3s leave out the opening cysteine and the closing phenylalanine or tryptophan.

TRBJ2-3 TRBV9 ASSVGGSTDTQY
TRBJ1-4 TRBV7-3 ASSSTKGAGEKLF
TRBJ2-3 TRBV5-1 ASVRGGSTDTQY
TRBJ1-2 TRBV2 ARNRGYNYGYT
TRBJ2-5 TRBV5-1 ASSFSGNDETQY
TRBJ2-7 TRBV7-3 ASSFTGLNEQY
TRBJ1-2 TRBV27 ASSLREGAVYGYT
TRBJ1-2 TRBV27 ASSLGGIPYGYT
TRBJ2-1 TRBV28 ASIPIRERDRDEQF
TRBJ1-1 TRBV27 ASSSVWDTEAF
TRBJ2-7 TRBV11-2 ASVTGVSGYGSYEQY
TRBJ2-2 TRBV15 ATSRDPGFRGRVTGELF
TRBJ1-1 TRBV30 AWSHRGRTEAF
TRBJ1-5 TRBV19 ASRYQKRGLGNQPQH
TRBJ1-4 TRBV7-2 ASSPFGGATNEKLF
TRBJ2-1 TRBV7-7 ASSADSEGTEQF
TRBJ2-3 TRBV28 ASSLVGVGGRAQY
TRBJ1-3 TRBV6-1 ASSESGGTGARGNTIY
TRBJ1-2 TRBV5-8 ASSRDMWGYGYT
TRBJ2-1 TRBV9 ASSVGGRINEQF
TRBJ1-4 TRBV2 ASSEGVAFEKLF
TRBJ2-2 TRBV9 ASSALALNTGELF
TRBJ2-7 TRBV9 ASSVGLWGLAGEQY
TRBJ2-7 TRBV5-6 ASSPRGLGIGEQY
TRBJ1-4 TRBV7-2 ASSQAATNEKLF
TRBJ1-4 TRBV18 ASSPWGTNEKLF
TRBJ2-6 TRBV18 ASSPGITGANVLT
TRBJ2-1 TRBV5-5 ASSLAWGASYNEQF
TRBJ2-2 TRBV7-3 ASSPIAGANTGELF
TRBJ1-4 TRBV15 ATSRDFGWDEKLF
TRBJ1-5 TRBV18 ASSTRSNQPQH
TRBJ2-2 TRBV6-1 ASSEEGTGELF
TRBJ2-3 TRBV5-1 AGRTSGPTDTQY
TRBJ2-7 TRBV30 AWSVGKGWSYEQY
TRBJ2-2 TRBV7-9 ASSAGTGGTGELF
TRBJ2-1 TRBV18 ASSPAGPSSYNEQF